This entry concerns a single TCR beta chain. The data were taken from a study of T-cell memory formation after mild COVID-19. 5'RACE, which relied on constant-segment primers, yielded TCR alpha and TCR beta cDNA libraries carrying sample barcodes and UMIs. TCRdb recomputed calls from the 5' RACE reads with MiXCR, one row per CDR3 protein. The sample lists around 310,000 distinct CDR3 sequences; around 15% were seen once. Germline V gives CDR1 MNHEY, CDR2 SVGEGT. With 2 bases removed from V and 2 bases from J, the gap between germline ends came to 18 bases. This CDR3 region has 17 residues. The specimen sequenced was PBMCs or a T cell subset sorted from them (not recorded which). The sequence came from a man aged 18 to 29 who had mild COVID-19 (a few samples of this study predate the infection). Cell type and time point are not known. V gene TRBV6-2 or TRBV6-3 combines with J gene TRBJ1-1, with D possibly being TRBD1 (6 bases). CDR3 coding DNA: TGTGCCAGCAGTTACCGCGGCTCGGGGGGCAGAAACACTGAAGCTTTCTTT. This sequence encodes CASSYRGSGGRNTEAFF.